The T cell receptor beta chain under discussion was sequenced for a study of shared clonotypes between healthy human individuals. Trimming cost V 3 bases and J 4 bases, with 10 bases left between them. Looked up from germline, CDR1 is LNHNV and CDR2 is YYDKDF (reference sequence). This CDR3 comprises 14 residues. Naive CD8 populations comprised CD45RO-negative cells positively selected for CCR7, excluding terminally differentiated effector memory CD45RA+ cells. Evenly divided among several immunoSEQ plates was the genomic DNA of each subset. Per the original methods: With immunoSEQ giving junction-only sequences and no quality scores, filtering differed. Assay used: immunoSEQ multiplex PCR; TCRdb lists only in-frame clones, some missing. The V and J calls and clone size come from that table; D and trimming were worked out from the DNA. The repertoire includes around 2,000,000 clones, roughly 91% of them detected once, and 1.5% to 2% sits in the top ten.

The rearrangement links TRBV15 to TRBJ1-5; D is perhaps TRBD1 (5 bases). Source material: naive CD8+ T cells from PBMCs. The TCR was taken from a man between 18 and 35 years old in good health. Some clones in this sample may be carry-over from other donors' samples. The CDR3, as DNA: TGTGCCACCAGCAGCGAAAGGGGAAATCAGCCCCAGCATTTT. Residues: CATSSERGNQPQHF.